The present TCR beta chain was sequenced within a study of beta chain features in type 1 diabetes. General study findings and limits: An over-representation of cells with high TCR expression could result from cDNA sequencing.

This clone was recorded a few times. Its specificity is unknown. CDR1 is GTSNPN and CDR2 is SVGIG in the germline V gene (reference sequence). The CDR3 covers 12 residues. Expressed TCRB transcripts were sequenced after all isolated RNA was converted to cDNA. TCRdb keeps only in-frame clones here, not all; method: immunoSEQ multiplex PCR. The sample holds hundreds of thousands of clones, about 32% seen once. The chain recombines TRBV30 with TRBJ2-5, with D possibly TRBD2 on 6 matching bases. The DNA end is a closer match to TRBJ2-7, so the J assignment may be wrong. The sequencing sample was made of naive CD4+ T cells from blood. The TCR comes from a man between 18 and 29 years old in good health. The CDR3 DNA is TGTGCCTGGAGCCATAGCGGCTACGAGCAGTACTTC. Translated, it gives CAWSHSGYEQYF.